A selection of T cell receptor beta chains follows, all from one sample in a study of T cell responses to AZD1222 COVID-19 vaccine. Here immunoSEQ multiplex PCR was the method, and the copy in TCRdb shows in-frame clones only, minus some. This sample yields more than 75,000 clones, of which 83% are seen a single time; roughly 1.3% belongs to the top ten. The source was peripheral blood, collected 28 days after the second AZD1222 dose. These receptors originate from an adult who received the AZD1222 COVID-19 vaccine. CDR3s include the opening cysteine and the closing phenylalanine or tryptophan. A D gene is named only where the DNA matches it firmly. A row's size may be missing; if present it is once, few, many or a size class.

V gene | D gene | clone size | CDR3 protein
TRBV19 | . | . | CASIRAVASVWDTEAFF
TRBV7-2 | . | . | CASSSNSYGYTF
TRBV11-2 | . | . | CASSPARGRYGYTF
TRBV9 | . | . | CASSVVGQPHTEAFF
TRBV7-9 | . | . | CASSLGGLNQPQHF
TRBV9 | . | . | CASSVSTRPGVEQFF
TRBV19 | . | . | CASSSPGAPTDTQYF
TRBV2 | . | . | CASSAGNTGELFF
TRBV27 | . | once | CASRLQGSTNEKLFF
TRBV6-1 | . | . | CASSEAVPAPYNEQFF
TRBV6-5 | . | . | CASRSDSSGNTIYF
TRBV19 | . | . | CASGYFQGSNQPQHF
TRBV3-1/TRBV3-2 | . | few | CASSPPASGANVLTF
TRBV7-2 | . | . | CASSTQRLNGYTF
TRBV30 | . | . | CAWSPFPENYGYTF
TRBV27 | . | . | CASSLLSRGNEQYF
TRBV10-3 | . | once | CAISENNQPQHF
TRBV4-2 | . | . | CASSQERNREETQYF
TRBV7-2 | . | once | CASSLLRGFLNTGELFF